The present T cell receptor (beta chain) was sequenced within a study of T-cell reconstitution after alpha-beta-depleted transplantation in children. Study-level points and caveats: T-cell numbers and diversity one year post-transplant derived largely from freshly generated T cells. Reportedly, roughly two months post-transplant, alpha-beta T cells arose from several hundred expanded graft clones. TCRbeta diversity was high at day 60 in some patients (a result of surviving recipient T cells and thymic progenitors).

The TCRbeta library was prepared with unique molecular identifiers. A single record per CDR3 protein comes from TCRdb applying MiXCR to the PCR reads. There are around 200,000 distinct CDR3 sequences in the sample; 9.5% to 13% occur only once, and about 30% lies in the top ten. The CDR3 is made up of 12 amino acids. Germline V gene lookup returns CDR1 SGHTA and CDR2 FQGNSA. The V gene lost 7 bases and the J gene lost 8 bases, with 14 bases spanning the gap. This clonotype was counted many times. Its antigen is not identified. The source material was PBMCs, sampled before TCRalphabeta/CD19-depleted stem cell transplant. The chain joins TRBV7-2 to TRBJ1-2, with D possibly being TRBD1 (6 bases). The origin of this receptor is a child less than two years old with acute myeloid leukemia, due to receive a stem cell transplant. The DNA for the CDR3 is TGTGCCAGCAACACGGGGGGCGACGGCTACACCTTC. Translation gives CASNTGGDGYTF.